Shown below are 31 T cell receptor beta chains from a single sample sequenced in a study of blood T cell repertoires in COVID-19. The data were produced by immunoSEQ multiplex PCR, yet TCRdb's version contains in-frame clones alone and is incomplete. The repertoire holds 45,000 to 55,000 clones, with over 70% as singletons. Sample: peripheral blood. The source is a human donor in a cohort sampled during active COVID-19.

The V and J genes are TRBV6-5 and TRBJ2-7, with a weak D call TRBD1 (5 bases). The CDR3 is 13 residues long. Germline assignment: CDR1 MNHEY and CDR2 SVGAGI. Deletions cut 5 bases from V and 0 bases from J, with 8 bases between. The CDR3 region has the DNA TGTGCCAGCAGTACGACAGTCTCCTACGAGCAGTACTTC. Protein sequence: CASSTTVSYEQYF.

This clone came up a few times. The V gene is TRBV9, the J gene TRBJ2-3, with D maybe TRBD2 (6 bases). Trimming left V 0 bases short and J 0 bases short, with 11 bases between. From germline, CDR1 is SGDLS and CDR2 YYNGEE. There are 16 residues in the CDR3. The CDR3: CASSVAAGKSTDTQYF. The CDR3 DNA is TGTGCCAGCAGCGTAGCGGCGGGGAAAAGCACAGATACGCAGTATTTT.

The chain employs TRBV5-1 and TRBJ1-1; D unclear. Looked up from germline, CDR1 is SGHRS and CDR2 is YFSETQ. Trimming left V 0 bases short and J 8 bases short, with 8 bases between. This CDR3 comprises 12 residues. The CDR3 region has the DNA TGCGCCAGCAGCTTGGTAGCGGGGGAAGCTTTCTTT. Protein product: CASSLVAGEAFF. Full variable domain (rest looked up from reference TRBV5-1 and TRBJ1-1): KAGVTQTPRYLIKTRGQQVTLSCSPISGHRSVSWYQQTPGQGLQFLFEYFSETQRNKGNFPGRFSGRQFSNSRSEMNVSTLELGDSALYLCASSLVAGEAFFGQGTRLTVV.

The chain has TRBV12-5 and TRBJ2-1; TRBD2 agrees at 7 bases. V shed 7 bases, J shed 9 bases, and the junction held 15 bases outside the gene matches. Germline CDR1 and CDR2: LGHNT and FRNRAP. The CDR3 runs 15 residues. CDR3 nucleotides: TGTGCTAGTGACAAGCTAGCGGAGGTGGGGAGTGAGCAGTTCTTC. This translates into CASDKLAEVGSEQFF.

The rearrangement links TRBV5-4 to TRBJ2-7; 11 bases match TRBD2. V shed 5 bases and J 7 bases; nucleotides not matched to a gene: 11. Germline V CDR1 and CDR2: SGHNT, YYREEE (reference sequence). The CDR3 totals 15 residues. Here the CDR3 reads CASSIHSGGAWEQYF. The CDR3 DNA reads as TGTGCCAGCAGTATCCATAGCGGGGGGGCGTGGGAGCAGTACTTC. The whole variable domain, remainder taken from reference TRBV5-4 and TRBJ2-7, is ETGVTQSPTHLIKTRGQQVTLRCSSQSGHNTVSWYQQALGQGPQFIFQYYREEENGRGNFPPRFSGLQFPNYSSELNVNALELDDSALYLCASSIHSGGAWEQYFGPGTRLTVT.

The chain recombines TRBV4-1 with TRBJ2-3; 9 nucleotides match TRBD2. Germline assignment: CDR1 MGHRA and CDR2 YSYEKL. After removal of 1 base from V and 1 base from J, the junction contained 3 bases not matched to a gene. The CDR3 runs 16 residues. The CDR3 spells CASSQGIAGGTDTQYF. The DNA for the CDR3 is TGCGCCAGCAGCCAAGGGATAGCGGGAGGCACAGATACGCAGTATTTT.

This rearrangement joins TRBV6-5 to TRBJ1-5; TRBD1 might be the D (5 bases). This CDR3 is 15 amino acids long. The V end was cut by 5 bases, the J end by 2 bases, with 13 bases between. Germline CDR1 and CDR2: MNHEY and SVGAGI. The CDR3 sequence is CASSLFRVGNQPQHF. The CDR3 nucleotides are TGTGCCAGCAGTCTATTCAGGGTTGGCAATCAGCCCCAGCATTTT.

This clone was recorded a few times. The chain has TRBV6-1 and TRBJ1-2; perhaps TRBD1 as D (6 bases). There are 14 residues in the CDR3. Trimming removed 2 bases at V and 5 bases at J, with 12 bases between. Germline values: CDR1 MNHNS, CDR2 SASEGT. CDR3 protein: CASSEFGQMYGYTF. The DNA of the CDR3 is TGTGCCAGCAGTGAATTTGGACAGATGTATGGCTACACCTTC.

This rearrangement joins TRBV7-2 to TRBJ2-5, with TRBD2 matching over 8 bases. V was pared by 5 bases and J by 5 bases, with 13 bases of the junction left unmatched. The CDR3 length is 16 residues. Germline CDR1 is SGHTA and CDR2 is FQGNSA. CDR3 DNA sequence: TGTGCCAGCAGCGGTGCATCCGGGGGGGCCTTTGAGACCCAGTACTTC. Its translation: CASSGASGGAFETQYF.

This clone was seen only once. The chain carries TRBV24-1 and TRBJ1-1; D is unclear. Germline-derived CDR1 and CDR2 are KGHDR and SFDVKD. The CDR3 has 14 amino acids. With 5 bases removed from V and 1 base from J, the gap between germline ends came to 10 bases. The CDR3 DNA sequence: TGTGCCACCAGTGGAGGACTCGGGAACACTGAAGCTTTCTTT. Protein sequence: CATSGGLGNTEAFF.

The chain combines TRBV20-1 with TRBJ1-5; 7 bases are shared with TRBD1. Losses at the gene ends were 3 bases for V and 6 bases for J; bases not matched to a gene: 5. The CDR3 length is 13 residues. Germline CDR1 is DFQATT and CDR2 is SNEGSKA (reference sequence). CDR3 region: CSASTGVTQPQHF. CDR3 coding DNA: TGCAGTGCTAGTACAGGGGTAACTCAGCCCCAGCATTTT.

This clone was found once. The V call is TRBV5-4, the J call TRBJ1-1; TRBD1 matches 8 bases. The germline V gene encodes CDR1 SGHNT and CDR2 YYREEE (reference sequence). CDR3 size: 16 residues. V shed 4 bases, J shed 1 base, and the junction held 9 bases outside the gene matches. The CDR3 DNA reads TGTGCCAGCAGCACCCCCCCAGGGGGCGCGAACACTGAAGCTTTCTTT. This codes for CASSTPPGGANTEAFF.

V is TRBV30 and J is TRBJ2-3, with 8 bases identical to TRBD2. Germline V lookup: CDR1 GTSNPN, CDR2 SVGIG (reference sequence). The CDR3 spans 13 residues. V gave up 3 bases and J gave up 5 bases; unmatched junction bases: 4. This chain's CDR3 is CAWSRGGGDTQYF. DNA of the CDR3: TGTGCCTGGAGCCGGGGGGGAGGAGATACGCAGTATTTT.

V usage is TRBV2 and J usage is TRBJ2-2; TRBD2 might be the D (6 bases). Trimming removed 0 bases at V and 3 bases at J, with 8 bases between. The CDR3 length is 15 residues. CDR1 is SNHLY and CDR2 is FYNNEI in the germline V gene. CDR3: CASSEAGGDTGELFF. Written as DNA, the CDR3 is TGTGCCAGCAGTGAAGCGGGGGGAGACACCGGGGAGCTGTTTTTT.

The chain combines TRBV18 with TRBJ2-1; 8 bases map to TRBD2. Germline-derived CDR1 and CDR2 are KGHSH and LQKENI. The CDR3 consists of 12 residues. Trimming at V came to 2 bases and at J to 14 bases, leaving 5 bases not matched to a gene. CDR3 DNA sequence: TGTGCCAGCTCACCAGACGACGGGAGGGAGTTCTTC. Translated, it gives CASSPDDGREFF. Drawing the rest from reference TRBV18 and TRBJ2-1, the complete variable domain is NAGVMQNPRHLVRRRGQEARLRCSPMKGHSHVYWYRQLPEEGLKFMVYLQKENIIDESGMPKERFSAEFPKEGPSILRIQQVVRGDSAAYFCASSPDDGREFFGPGTRLTVL.

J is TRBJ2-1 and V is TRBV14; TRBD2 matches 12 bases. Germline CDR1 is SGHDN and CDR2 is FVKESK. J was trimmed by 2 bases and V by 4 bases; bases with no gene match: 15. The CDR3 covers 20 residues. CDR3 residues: CASSPAERLAGEVPYNEQFF. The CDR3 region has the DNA TGTGCCAGCAGCCCCGCGGAGAGACTAGCGGGGGAGGTCCCCTACAATGAGCAGTTCTTC.

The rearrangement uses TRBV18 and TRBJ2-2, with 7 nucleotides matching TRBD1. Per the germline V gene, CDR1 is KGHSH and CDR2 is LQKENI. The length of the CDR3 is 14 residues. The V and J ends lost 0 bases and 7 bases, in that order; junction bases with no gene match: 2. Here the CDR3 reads CASSPPTGFGELFF. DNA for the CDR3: TGTGCCAGCTCACCACCGACAGGGTTCGGGGAGCTGTTTTTT.

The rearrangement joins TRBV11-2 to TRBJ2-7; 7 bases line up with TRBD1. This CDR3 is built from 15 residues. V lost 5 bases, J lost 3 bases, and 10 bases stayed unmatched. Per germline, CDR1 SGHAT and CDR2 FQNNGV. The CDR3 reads CASSRDSGQFYEQYF. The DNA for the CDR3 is TGTGCCAGCAGCCGAGATTCGGGACAGTTCTACGAGCAGTACTTC.

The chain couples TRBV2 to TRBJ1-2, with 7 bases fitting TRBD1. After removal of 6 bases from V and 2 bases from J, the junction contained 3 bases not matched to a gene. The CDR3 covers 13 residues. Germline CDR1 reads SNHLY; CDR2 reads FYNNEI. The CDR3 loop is CASRVQGNYGYTF. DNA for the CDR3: TGTGCCAGCAGGGTACAGGGGAACTATGGCTACACCTTC.

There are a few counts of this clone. CDR3 amino acids: CSVWDRGLAGELFF. The CDR3 bases are TGCAGCGTGTGGGACAGGGGGCTGGCCGGGGAGCTGTTTTTT. V and J are TRBV29-1 and TRBJ2-2, with TRBD1 matching 12 bases. V lost 6 bases, J lost 6 bases, and 5 bases stayed unmatched. Germline CDR1 is SQVTM and CDR2 is ANQGSEA. The length of the CDR3 is 14 residues.

The CDR3 DNA reads TGTGCCAGCGGCTTGGGGGCTAGCACAGATACGCAGTATTTT. Protein: CASGLGASTDTQYF. The rearrangement uses TRBV4-2 and TRBJ2-3; a possible D gene is TRBD1 (6 bases). This CDR3 comprises 14 residues. V lost 8 bases and J lost 0, with 12 bases in between. Germline-derived CDR1 and CDR2 are LGHNA and YNFKEQ.

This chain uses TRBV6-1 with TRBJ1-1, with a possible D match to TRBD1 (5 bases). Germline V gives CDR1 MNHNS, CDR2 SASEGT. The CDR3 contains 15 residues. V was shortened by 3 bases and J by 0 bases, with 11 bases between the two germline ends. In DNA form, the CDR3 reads TGTGCCAGCAGTGACCAAGGGGTTCTGAACACTGAAGCTTTCTTT. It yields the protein CASSDQGVLNTEAFF.

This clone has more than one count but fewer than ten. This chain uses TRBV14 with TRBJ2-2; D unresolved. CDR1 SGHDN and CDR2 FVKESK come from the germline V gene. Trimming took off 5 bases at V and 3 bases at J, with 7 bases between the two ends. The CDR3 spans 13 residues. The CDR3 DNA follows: TGTGCCAGCAGCTTAACGGACACCGGGGAGCTGTTTTTT. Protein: CASSLTDTGELFF.

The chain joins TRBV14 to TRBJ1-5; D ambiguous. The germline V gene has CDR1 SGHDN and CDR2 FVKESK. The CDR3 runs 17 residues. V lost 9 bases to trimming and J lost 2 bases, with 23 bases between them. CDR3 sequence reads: CASWPEAPGLGNQPQHF. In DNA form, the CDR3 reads TGTGCCAGTTGGCCCGAGGCCCCGGGTCTTGGCAATCAGCCCCAGCATTTT.

CDR3 amino acids: CAWRPQGRETQYF. CDR3 bases: TGTGCCTGGAGACCACAGGGTCGTGAGACCCAGTACTTC. The chain links TRBV30 to TRBJ2-5, with D maybe TRBD1 (6 bases). Germline V gives CDR1 GTSNPN, CDR2 SVGIG (reference sequence). CDR3 length: 13 residues. The V end was cut by 3 bases, the J end by 5 bases, with 13 bases between.

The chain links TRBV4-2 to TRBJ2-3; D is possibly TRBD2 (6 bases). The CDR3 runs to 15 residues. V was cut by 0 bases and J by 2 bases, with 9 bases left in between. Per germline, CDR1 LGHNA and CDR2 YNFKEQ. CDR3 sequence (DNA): TGTGCCAGCAGCCAAGATGGGGGGTTCACAGATACGCAGTATTTT. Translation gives CASSQDGGFTDTQYF.

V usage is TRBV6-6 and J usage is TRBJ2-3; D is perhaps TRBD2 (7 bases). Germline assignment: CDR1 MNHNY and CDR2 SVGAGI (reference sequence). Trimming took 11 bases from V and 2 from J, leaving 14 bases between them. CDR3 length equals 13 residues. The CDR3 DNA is TGTGCCGTTAACCGGGGGGCCACAGATACGCAGTATTTT. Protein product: CAVNRGATDTQYF.

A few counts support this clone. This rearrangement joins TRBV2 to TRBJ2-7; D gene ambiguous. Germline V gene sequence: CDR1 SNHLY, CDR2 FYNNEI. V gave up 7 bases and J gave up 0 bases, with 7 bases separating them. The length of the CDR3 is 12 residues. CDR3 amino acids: CASIEISYEQYF. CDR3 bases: TGTGCCAGCATCGAGATCTCCTACGAGCAGTACTTC.

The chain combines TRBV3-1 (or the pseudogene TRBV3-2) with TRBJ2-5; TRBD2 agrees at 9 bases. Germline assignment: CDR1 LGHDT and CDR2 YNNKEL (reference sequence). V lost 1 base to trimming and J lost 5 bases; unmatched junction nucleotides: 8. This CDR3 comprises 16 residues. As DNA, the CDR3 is TGTGCCAGCAGCCAAGGGGCGGCGGGGGGGCAGGAGACCCAGTACTTC. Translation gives CASSQGAAGGQETQYF.

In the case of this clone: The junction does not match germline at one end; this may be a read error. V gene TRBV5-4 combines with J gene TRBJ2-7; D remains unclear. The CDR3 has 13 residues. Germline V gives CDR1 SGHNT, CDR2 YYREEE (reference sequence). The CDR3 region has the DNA TGTGCCAGCAGATTGGACCATCTCGGGGAGCAGTACTTC. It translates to CASRLDHLGEQYF.

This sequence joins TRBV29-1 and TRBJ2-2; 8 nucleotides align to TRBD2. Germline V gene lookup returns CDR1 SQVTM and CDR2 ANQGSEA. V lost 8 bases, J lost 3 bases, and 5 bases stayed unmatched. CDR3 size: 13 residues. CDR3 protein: CSPTGGDTGELFF. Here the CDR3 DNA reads TGCAGCCCGACGGGGGGGGACACCGGGGAGCTGTTTTTT.